Below, one T cell receptor beta chain is given with its context. No antigen is known for it. CDR1 SGHRS and CDR2 YFSETQ come from the germline V gene. CDR3 length: 14 amino acids. The V end was cut by 6 bases, the J end by 1 base, with 13 bases between. Treatment specified: roughly 19 received Ad26.COV2.S at low or high dose, single or two shots; 5 received placebo; per-sample allocation not given. The samples were gathered on day 63 after the first injection of vaccine or placebo. Ad26 vector vaccine expressed Wuhan-strain SARS-CoV-2 spike. The table came from immunoSEQ multiplex PCR; TCRdb's copy has only in-frame clones and leaves some out. The sample contains about 680,000 clones, about 90% of which appear only once. This entry belongs to a study of Ad26.COV2.S vaccination and SARS-CoV-2 variants. General study findings and limits: Placebo recipients showed lower spike-specific TCR breadth than vaccinees.

This clonotype originated in a person aged 18 to 65 who received the Ad26.COV2.S COVID-19 vaccine or a placebo. The rearrangement uses TRBV5-1 and TRBJ1-2, with a weak D call TRBD1 (6 bases). This specimen was peripheral blood, taken in a trial of Ad26.COV2.S vaccine versus placebo. The CDR3 DNA follows: TGCGCCAGCAATCCGGCAGGGGATAACTATGGCTACACCTTC. Its protein product is CASNPAGDNYGYTF.